The 29 T cell receptor beta chains below were found in one sample sequenced in a study of T cell repertoires in cytomegalovirus infection. TCRdb redid the calling of the reads with MiXCR, one entry per CDR3 protein. The table lists approximately 550,000 distinct CDR3 sequences, 16% of them singletons. The sequenced sample was CD8+ T cells from PBMCs. The receptors originated from a human donor in good health (CMV status not recorded). Some clones in this sample may be carry-over from other donors' samples.

Ten or more counts support this clonotype. This chain links TRBV2 with TRBJ2-7, with a possible D match to TRBD2 (7 bases). Germline CDR1 and CDR2: SNHLY and FYNNEI. Trimming removed 7 bases at V and 0 bases at J, with 13 bases between. The CDR3 is made up of 14 amino acids. As DNA, the CDR3 is TGTGCCAGCAAGGGCGGGGGCAGCTCCTACGAGCAGTACTTC. As protein: CASKGGGSSYEQYF.

The chain carries TRBV19 and TRBJ1-4, with 8 bases lining up with TRBD1. There are 16 residues in the CDR3. V lost 3 bases to trimming and J lost 0 bases; unmatched junction nucleotides: 3. Looked up from germline, CDR1 is LNHDA and CDR2 is SQIVND (reference sequence). CDR3 region: CASSMDRESTNEKLFF. The DNA for the CDR3 is TGTGCCAGTAGTATGGACAGGGAATCAACTAATGAAAAACTGTTTTTT.

This clonotype has at least ten counts. The chain has TRBV7-9 and TRBJ2-7; 10 bases line up with TRBD1. The germline CDR1 and CDR2 sequences are SEHNR and FQNEAQ (reference sequence). With V trimmed by 5 bases and J by 2 bases, 9 bases remained unmatched. This CDR3 contains 16 residues. In DNA form, the CDR3 reads TGTGCCAGCAGCCCCTCAGGGGGACAGGGGACCTACGAGCAGTACTTC. It translates to CASSPSGGQGTYEQYF. Looking up the rest from reference TRBV7-9 and TRBJ2-7 gives the full variable domain: DTGVSQNPRHKITKRGQNVTFRCDPISEHNRLYWYRQTLGQGPEFLTYFQNEAQLEKSRLLSDRFSAERPKGSFSTLEIQRTEQGDSAMYLCASSPSGGQGTYEQYFGPGTRLTVT.

This clonotype was seen repeatedly, ten times or more. The chain couples TRBV4-1 to TRBJ2-1, with 8 bases aligning to TRBD2. The ends lost 0 bases at V and 7 bases at J; junction bases unmatched: 8. The CDR3 totals 16 residues. Germline V gives CDR1 MGHRA, CDR2 YSYEKL. The CDR3 here is CASSQDGLAVGNEQFF. CDR3 coding DNA: TGCGCCAGCAGCCAAGACGGACTAGCCGTCGGTAATGAGCAGTTCTTC.

The V gene is TRBV6-6, the J gene TRBJ1-5; 10 bases map to TRBD1. The germline V gene has CDR1 MNHNY and CDR2 SVGAGI (reference sequence). J was trimmed by 2 bases and V by 10 bases; bases with no gene match: 17. The CDR3 covers 18 residues. In nucleotides, the CDR3 is TGTGCCATCAGATCCCGGGACAGGGGAAGATTGGGCAATCAGCCCCAGCATTTT. This encodes CAIRSRDRGRLGNQPQHF.

In this sample, this clonotype turned up many times. This chain uses TRBV11-2 with TRBJ2-5, with D tentatively TRBD1 (5 bases). Germline-derived CDR1 and CDR2 are SGHAT and FQNNGV. CDR3 length equals 12 residues. V lost 5 bases and J 6 bases, leaving 10 bases between the germline ends. The CDR3 is CASSQRGKTQYF. The DNA for the CDR3 is TGTGCCAGCAGCCAAAGGGGAAAGACCCAGTACTTC. Drawing the rest from reference TRBV11-2 and TRBJ2-5, the complete variable domain is EAGVAQSPRYKIIEKRQSVAFWCNPISGHATLYWYQQILGQGPKLLIQFQNNGVVDDSQLPKDRFSAERLKGVDSTLKIQPAKLEDSAVYLCASSQRGKTQYFGPGTRLLVL.

This clonotype was detected many times. The V call is TRBV7-9, the J call TRBJ2-7, with 10 bases identical to TRBD1. Germline V lookup: CDR1 SEHNR, CDR2 FQNEAQ (reference sequence). J lost 4 bases, V lost 4 bases, and 4 bases had no gene match. This CDR3 has 14 amino acids. The CDR3 reads CASSSGTGVYEQYF. CDR3 in DNA: TGTGCCAGCAGCTCCGGGACAGGGGTATACGAGCAGTACTTC.

This clonotype has a handful of counts. The rearrangement uses TRBV7-9 and TRBJ2-2; D gene ambiguous. The CDR3 is 14 amino acids. Trimming removed 5 bases from V and 2 bases from J, with 9 bases in between. Germline V gene lookup returns CDR1 SEHNR and CDR2 FQNEAQ (reference sequence). CDR3 sequence: CASSEDGNTGELFF. The CDR3 DNA reads as TGTGCCAGCAGCGAGGACGGTAACACCGGGGAGCTGTTTTTT.

CDR3 sequence (DNA): TGTGCCAGCAGCCCGGCCCGGACAGGGGCGGCGGGAAATGAGCAGTTCTTC. Protein sequence: CASSPARTGAAGNEQFF. This chain connects TRBV11-2 to TRBJ2-1, with 9 bases matching TRBD1. The V segment lost 5 bases and the J segment 7 bases; nucleotides outside the gene matches: 15. The length of the CDR3 is 17 residues. The germline V gene encodes CDR1 SGHAT and CDR2 FQNNGV. Variable domain in full (rest from reference TRBV11-2 and TRBJ2-1): EAGVAQSPRYKIIEKRQSVAFWCNPISGHATLYWYQQILGQGPKLLIQFQNNGVVDDSQLPKDRFSAERLKGVDSTLKIQPAKLEDSAVYLCASSPARTGAAGNEQFFGPGTRLTVL.

This chain uses TRBV27 with TRBJ2-1; the D is unclear. The length of the CDR3 is 15 residues. V lost 5 bases to trimming and J lost 3 bases, with 14 bases between them. Germline V gene sequence: CDR1 MNHEY, CDR2 SMNVEV (reference sequence). The CDR3 nucleotides read TGTGCCAGCAGTGGTCAGAATGATTACTACAATGAGCAGTTCTTC. This codes for CASSGQNDYYNEQFF.

This clonotype appeared a few times. The rearrangement links TRBV25-1 to TRBJ2-5, with D unclear. V lost 1 base and J 1 base, leaving 7 bases between the germline ends. The CDR3 covers 14 residues. Germline V gives CDR1 MGHDK, CDR2 SYGVNS. The CDR3 loop reads CASSESGFQETQYF. For the CDR3, the DNA is TGTGCCAGCAGTGAATCCGGGTTCCAAGAGACCCAGTACTTC.

The CDR3 bases are TGTGCCAGCAGTTCAGGGCAGGGTCTTGTTTTTGGGAGGCCCCAGCATTTT. This gives the protein CASSSGQGLVFGRPQHF. J is TRBJ1-5 and V is TRBV6-5; a possible D gene is TRBD1 (5 bases). This CDR3 region has 17 residues. Trimming removed 4 bases from V and 9 bases from J, with 25 bases in between. Germline CDR1 reads MNHEY; CDR2 reads SVGAGI.

This clonotype was recorded a few times. The genes are TRBV25-1 and TRBJ1-4; TRBD1 agrees at 7 bases. J lost 6 bases, V lost 4 bases, and 8 bases had no gene match. Germline values: CDR1 MGHDK, CDR2 SYGVNS. The CDR3 has 15 amino acids. CDR3 region: CASSGQGGRDEKLFF. The CDR3 DNA reads as TGTGCCAGCAGTGGACAGGGTGGGCGGGATGAAAAACTGTTTTTT.

The rearrangement joins TRBV6-1 to TRBJ2-5; the match to TRBD2 covers 8 bases. This CDR3 is built from 17 residues. Trimming took 0 bases from V and 2 from J; bases not matched to a gene: 8. From germline, CDR1 is MNHNS and CDR2 SASEGT. The CDR3 region is CASSEAGGLGPQETQYF. CDR3 DNA: TGTGCCAGCAGTGAAGCTGGGGGACTAGGTCCTCAAGAGACCCAGTACTTC.

This clonotype was recorded many times. This chain joins TRBV7-6 and TRBJ2-7; 7 bases map to TRBD1. Looked up from germline, CDR1 is SGHVS and CDR2 is FNYEAQ. The CDR3 has 14 residues. V shed 5 bases and J 1 base; nucleotides not matched to a gene: 5. The CDR3 spells CASSIPGQSYEQYF. CDR3 in DNA: TGTGCCAGCAGCATACCGGGACAGTCCTACGAGCAGTACTTC.

The sample holds many counts of this clonotype. The chain has TRBV11-2 and TRBJ2-1, with 8 bases that match TRBD2. CDR1 and CDR2 (germline): SGHAT, FQNNGV. The CDR3 loop spans 16 amino acids. With V trimmed by 2 bases and J by 5 bases, 8 bases remained unmatched. The CDR3 loop is CASSLYRGGTNNEQFF. The DNA of the CDR3 is TGTGCCAGCAGCTTATATCGGGGGGGGACAAACAATGAGCAGTTCTTC.

This clonotype was counted at least ten times. The chain couples TRBV7-6 to TRBJ2-7, with 8 bases that match TRBD2. Germline V gives CDR1 SGHVS, CDR2 FNYEAQ. The junction had 6 bases not matched to a gene; V was cut back by 5 bases and J by 6 bases. CDR3 length: 13 residues. The CDR3 bases are TGTGCCAGCAGCCCGGGGGGGCCCGGCGAGCAGTACTTC. It yields the protein CASSPGGPGEQYF.

This clonotype has at least ten counts. The chain carries TRBV7-9 and TRBJ2-2; 11 bases are a match to TRBD2. J gave up 0 bases and V 5 bases, and 2 bases lay outside the gene matches. The germline V gene encodes CDR1 SEHNR and CDR2 FQNEAQ (reference sequence). The CDR3 is 16 residues long. This CDR3 is CASSGTSGANTGELFF. CDR3 in DNA: TGTGCCAGCAGCGGGACTAGCGGAGCGAACACCGGGGAGCTGTTTTTT.

With regard to this clonotype: A much bigger clone sits one base away, suggesting this may be a read error. The chain joins TRBV7-6 to TRBJ2-5; D may be TRBD2 (6 bases). The CDR3 loop spans 17 amino acids. Germline CDR1 and CDR2: SGHVS and FNYEAQ. CDR3 nucleotides: TGTGTCAGCAGCTTAGTGGGATCGTACGGGGGACAAGAGACCCAGTACTTC. This gives the protein CVSSLVGSYGGQETQYF.

This clonotype was observed a few times. The chain employs TRBV12-3 or TRBV12-4 and TRBJ2-1, with D possibly matching TRBD1 (7 bases). The CDR3 is 19 residues long. V gave up 5 bases and J gave up 8 bases, with 31 bases separating them. CDR3 in amino acids: CASSSGQGGESGAFHEQFF. As DNA, the CDR3 is TGTGCCAGCAGTAGCGGACAAGGGGGCGAGTCGGGGGCCTTCCATGAGCAGTTCTTC.

This clonotype was counted between two and nine times. The chain carries TRBV27 and TRBJ1-1; 12 bases agree with TRBD1. After removal of 8 bases from V and 8 bases from J, the junction contained 15 bases not matched to a gene. CDR3 length: 16 amino acids. Germline CDR1 is MNHEY and CDR2 is SMNVEV (reference sequence). The CDR3 spells CASQLGTGGSRTEAFF. CDR3 bases: TGTGCCAGCCAACTCGGGACAGGGGGCAGTCGGACCGAAGCTTTCTTT.

The sample holds many counts of this clonotype. This chain links TRBV6-1 with TRBJ2-3, with 11 positions matching TRBD1. J was trimmed by 1 base and V by 6 bases; bases with no gene match: 6. CDR1 and CDR2 (germline): MNHNS, SASEGT. The CDR3 length is 16 residues. The CDR3 region is CASRWDRGKGTDTQYF. CDR3 nucleotides: TGTGCCAGCAGATGGGACAGGGGGAAGGGCACAGATACGCAGTATTTT.

This clonotype was found a few times. The rearrangement joins TRBV4-2 to TRBJ2-2, with D perhaps TRBD1 or TRBD2 (6 bases each). V was shortened by 4 bases and J by 2 bases, with 20 bases between the two germline ends. The CDR3 sequence is 18 residues long. Germline CDR1 is LGHNA and CDR2 is YNFKEQ. The CDR3 sequence: CASSPSLTRGGNTGELFF. CDR3 nucleotides: TGTGCCAGCAGCCCATCCCTGACTAGAGGGGGAAACACCGGGGAGCTGTTTTTT.

This clonotype was counted a few times. This rearrangement joins TRBV6-5 to TRBJ2-7, with TRBD2 matching 8 bases. CDR1 is MNHEY, CDR2 SVGAGI, per germline. Unmatched junction bases numbered 12, after V lost 4 bases and J lost 7 bases. The CDR3 is 15 amino acids. The CDR3 spells CASSSLAGGPPEQYF. CDR3 sequence (DNA): TGTGCCAGCAGTTCCCTTGCGGGAGGCCCCCCGGAGCAGTACTTC.

This clonotype was counted between two and nine times. V is TRBV25-1 and J is TRBJ2-7, with D perhaps assigned TRBD1 or TRBD2 (7 bases each). Trimming pared 4 bases from V and 5 bases from J, leaving 12 bases between. Germline V gives CDR1 MGHDK, CDR2 SYGVNS. CDR3 length equals 13 residues. CDR3 sequence: CASSVRGGDEQYF. The CDR3 DNA is TGTGCCAGCAGTGTCAGGGGGGGCGACGAGCAGTACTTC.

This clonotype showed up just a few times. The V and J genes are TRBV9 and TRBJ2-7; 8 bases are a match to TRBD1. The ends lost 3 bases at V and 1 base at J; junction bases unmatched: 9. CDR1 is SGDLS and CDR2 is YYNGEE in the germline V gene. The CDR3 is 16 residues long. This CDR3 reads CASSEFGTGASYEQYF. CDR3 nucleotide sequence: TGTGCCAGCAGCGAGTTCGGGACAGGCGCTTCCTACGAGCAGTACTTC.

For this clonotype: With a much larger clone just one base away, this may be a read error. Here the CDR3 omits its conserved ending phenylalanine or tryptophan, so a read error is the likely source. The chain recombines TRBV2 with TRBJ2-5; maybe TRBD2 (6 bases). V lost 5 bases to trimming and J lost 2 bases, with 18 bases between them. This CDR3 has 16 amino acids. CDR1 and CDR2 from the germline V gene are SNHLY and FYNNEI. The CDR3, as DNA: TGTGCCAGCAGTCCTCTATCGTCGGGGGATCAAGAGACCCAGTACTTA. This translates into CASSPLSSGDQETQYL.

V gene TRBV24-1 combines with J gene TRBJ2-2; D not certain. This CDR3 comprises 14 residues. The germline V and J ends were trimmed by 3 bases and 1 base, with 5 bases remaining between them. Germline values: CDR1 KGHDR, CDR2 SFDVKD. The CDR3 sequence: CATSDVGNTGELFF. The CDR3 nucleotides read TGTGCCACCAGTGATGTAGGGAACACCGGGGAGCTGTTTTTT.

This clonotype was seen repeatedly, ten times or more. The genes are TRBV11-2 and TRBJ2-2; D might be TRBD1 (5 bases). CDR3 length: 14 residues. CDR1 and CDR2 (germline): SGHAT, FQNNGV. V gave up 1 base and J gave up 6 bases, with 9 bases separating them. The CDR3 DNA follows: TGTGCCAGCAGCTTAGTACAGGTCGCCGGGGAGCTGTTTTTT. It encodes CASSLVQVAGELFF.